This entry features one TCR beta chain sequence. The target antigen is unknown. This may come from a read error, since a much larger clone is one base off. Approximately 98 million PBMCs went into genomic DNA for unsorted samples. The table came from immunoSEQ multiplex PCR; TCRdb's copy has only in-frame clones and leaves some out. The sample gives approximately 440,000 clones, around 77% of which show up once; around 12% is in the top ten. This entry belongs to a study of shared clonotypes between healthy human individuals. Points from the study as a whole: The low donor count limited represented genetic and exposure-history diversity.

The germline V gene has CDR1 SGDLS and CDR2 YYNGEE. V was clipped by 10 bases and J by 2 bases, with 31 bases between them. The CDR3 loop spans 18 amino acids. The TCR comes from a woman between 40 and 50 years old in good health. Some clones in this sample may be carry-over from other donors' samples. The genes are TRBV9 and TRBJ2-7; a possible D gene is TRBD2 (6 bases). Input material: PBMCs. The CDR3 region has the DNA TGTGCCGGCCCCGAAGCTGGTAAGACTAGGCAGGTTCCCTACGAGCAGTACTTC. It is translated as CAGPEAGKTRQVPYEQYF.